Presented here are 16 T cell receptor beta chains from one specimen sequenced in a study of OX40 agonist ivuxolimab in advanced cancers. Some clones are missing from TCRdb's copy, which holds only in-frame ones; the method was immunoSEQ multiplex PCR. The table has 80,000 to 95,000 clones, around 90% seen once. This specimen was CD4+ or CD8+ T cells sorted from blood, taken in a trial of the OX40 agonist ivuxolimab. The source is an adult with an advanced solid tumor such as melanoma, head and neck, liver or kidney cancer.

The chain carries TRBV4-1 and TRBJ2-3; TRBD2 might be the D (5 bases). The CDR3 consists of 14 residues. Germline V gives CDR1 MGHRA, CDR2 YSYEKL. Deletions cut 1 base from V and 5 bases from J, with 10 bases between. The CDR3: CASSQVAGLDTQYF. For the CDR3, the DNA is TGCGCCAGCAGCCAAGTTGCGGGTTTAGATACGCAGTATTTT.

The count of this clone is one. The chain links TRBV21-1 to TRBJ1-1. TRBV21-1 is flagged as a pseudogene. The CDR3 consists of 17 residues. CDR3 nucleotides: TGTGCCAGCAGCAAAGCGAAGGCGGGACGCTTGAACACTGAAGCTTTCTTT. Protein: CASSKAKAGRLNTEAFF.

The rearrangement joins TRBV5-4 to TRBJ1-2, with a weak D call TRBD1 (5 bases). Per the germline V gene, CDR1 is SGHNT and CDR2 is YYREEE (reference sequence). Trimming pared 2 bases from V and 4 bases from J, leaving 15 bases between. CDR3 length: 15 residues. This CDR3 reads CASSLPTDRAYGYTF. In DNA form, the CDR3 reads TGTGCCAGCAGCTTACCGACAGACCGTGCCTATGGCTACACCTTC.

The rearrangement joins TRBV7-9 to TRBJ1-6, with D uncertain. The CDR3 consists of 15 residues. Trimming cost V 3 bases and J 7 bases, with 13 bases left between them. The germline V gene has CDR1 SEHNR and CDR2 FQNEAQ (reference sequence). The CDR3 coding sequence is TGTGCCAGCAGCTTCGGGCCCGAATTAAATTCACCCCTCCACTTT. This encodes CASSFGPELNSPLHF. The complete variable domain, with remaining parts taken from reference TRBV7-9 and TRBJ1-6, reads DTGVSQNPRHKITKRGQNVTFRCDPISEHNRLYWYRQTLGQGPEFLTYFQNEAQLEKSRLLSDRFSAERPKGSFSTLEIQRTEQGDSAMYLCASSFGPELNSPLHFGNGTRLTVT.

The chain uses TRBV10-3 and TRBJ2-1, with D uncertain. CDR3 length equals 15 residues. V shed 4 bases and J shed 5 bases, with 15 bases lying between them. CDR1 is ENHRY, CDR2 SYGVKD, per germline. Here the CDR3 reads CAISGTGLGNNEQFF. CDR3 nucleotide sequence: TGTGCCATCAGTGGGACCGGTTTAGGAAACAATGAGCAGTTCTTC.

The chain is built from TRBV30 and TRBJ2-2; D is undetermined. This CDR3 spans 14 amino acids. Per germline, CDR1 GTSNPN and CDR2 SVGIG (reference sequence). With 0 bases removed from V and 1 base from J, the gap between germline ends came to 6 bases. The CDR3 loop is CAWSVGLNTGELFF. The CDR3 DNA sequence: TGTGCCTGGAGTGTTGGATTGAACACCGGGGAGCTGTTTTTT.

This chain connects TRBV19 to TRBJ2-5; TRBD2 might be the D (5 bases). CDR1 is LNHDA, CDR2 SQIVND, per germline (reference sequence). This CDR3 comprises 13 residues. Between the trimmed V and J ends, which lost 6 bases and 5 bases, there was a span of 13 bases. As DNA, the CDR3 is TGTGCCAGTAGCTTGAGGGTGTGGGAGACCCAGTACTTC. This gives the protein CASSLRVWETQYF. Drawing the rest from reference TRBV19 and TRBJ2-5, the complete variable domain is DGGITQSPKYLFRKEGQNVTLSCEQNLNHDAMYWYRQDPGQGLRLIYYSQIVNDFQKGDIAEGYSVSREKKESFPLTVTSAQKNPTAFYLCASSLRVWETQYFGPGTRLLVL.

The gene calls are TRBV6-6 and TRBJ1-3, with a tentative D call TRBD1 (6 bases). The CDR3 consists of 14 residues. Germline V gene sequence: CDR1 MNHNY, CDR2 SVGAGI (reference sequence). V gave up 7 bases and J gave up 0 bases, with 10 bases separating them. CDR3 sequence reads: CASKQGDSGNTIYF. DNA for the CDR3: TGTGCCAGCAAACAGGGAGACTCTGGAAACACCATATATTTT.

The chain couples TRBV6-5 to TRBJ2-7; a possible D gene is TRBD2 (5 bases). Germline values: CDR1 MNHEY, CDR2 SVGAGI. The CDR3 contains 12 residues. The V end was cut by 2 bases, the J end by 7 bases, with 9 bases between. CDR3 protein: CASSYVTGEQYF. CDR3 in DNA: TGTGCCAGCAGTTACGTCACGGGGGAGCAGTACTTC.

In this sample, this clone turned up once. This chain connects TRBV5-1 to TRBJ2-3; D possibly matches TRBD1 or TRBD2 (5 bases each). Germline values: CDR1 SGHRS, CDR2 YFSETQ. The CDR3 loop spans 17 amino acids. Trimming pared 2 bases from V and 0 bases from J, leaving 16 bases between. The DNA of the CDR3 is TGCGCCAGCAGCTTCCGCCGGGACGCATCTAGCACAGATACGCAGTATTTT. Encoded protein: CASSFRRDASSTDTQYF.

The chain employs TRBV5-4 and TRBJ2-7; 10 bases are a match to TRBD1. V gave up 5 bases and J gave up 5 bases; unmatched junction bases: 7. CDR1 is SGHNT, CDR2 YYREEE, per germline (reference sequence). CDR3 length: 14 amino acids. For the CDR3, the DNA is TGTGCCAGCAGTCTTGGACAGGGGGGGCACGAGCAGTACTTC. Its protein is CASSLGQGGHEQYF.

This sequence joins TRBV11-2 and TRBJ1-3, with 8 bases lining up with TRBD1. This CDR3 is 16 amino acids long. Germline V gives CDR1 SGHAT, CDR2 FQNNGV. The ends lost 5 bases at V and 3 bases at J; junction bases unmatched: 9. CDR3 sequence (DNA): TGTGCCAGCAGCCCGAGACAGGGGTTATTTGGAAACACCATATATTTT. Its translation: CASSPRQGLFGNTIYF.

The count of this clone is one. The chain recombines TRBV30 with TRBJ2-1; 7 nucleotides align to TRBD1. Germline V gene data show CDR1 as GTSNPN and CDR2 as SVGIG (reference sequence). CDR3 length: 15 residues. J lost 0 bases, V lost 4 bases, and 6 bases had no gene match. DNA of the CDR3: TGTGCCTGGATCCCCCGGGACAGCTCCTACAATGAGCAGTTCTTC. Its translation is CAWIPRDSSYNEQFF. The full variable domain, in which reference TRBV30 and TRBJ2-1 provide the parts outside the CDR3, is SQTIHQWPATLVQPVGSPLSLECTVEGTSNPNLYWYRQAAGRGLQLLFYSVGIGQISSEVPQNLSASRPQDRQFILSSKKLLLSDSGFYLCAWIPRDSSYNEQFFGPGTRLTVL.

The chain joins TRBV7-9 to TRBJ2-7; TRBD1 might be the D (6 bases). Germline CDR1 SEHNR, CDR2 FQNEAQ (reference sequence). The CDR3 spans 12 residues. Deletions cut 5 bases from V and 7 bases from J, with 12 bases between. CDR3 nucleotides: TGTGCCAGCAGCCCGGACAGTGGGGAGCAGTACTTC. Protein: CASSPDSGEQYF. Full variable domain (missing parts from reference TRBV7-9 and TRBJ2-7): DTGVSQNPRHKITKRGQNVTFRCDPISEHNRLYWYRQTLGQGPEFLTYFQNEAQLEKSRLLSDRFSAERPKGSFSTLEIQRTEQGDSAMYLCASSPDSGEQYFGPGTRLTVT.

The genes are TRBV5-6 and TRBJ2-1, with TRBD1 matching over 9 bases. The CDR3 loop spans 14 amino acids. Germline CDR1 reads SGHDT; CDR2 reads YYEEEE. V dropped 2 bases and J dropped 7; count of bases not matched to a gene: 4. CDR3 coding DNA: TGTGCCAGCAGCTTAACAGGGGGCCAGAATGAGCAGTTCTTC. It specifies CASSLTGGQNEQFF.

This clone was counted a few times. This rearrangement joins TRBV2 to TRBJ1-6; no clear D. The CDR3 is 16 residues long. The V end was cut by 6 bases, the J end by 9 bases, with 21 bases between. Germline CDR1 is SNHLY and CDR2 is FYNNEI. CDR3 bases: TGTGCCAGCAGCCTCGTGCAGAGCGTTCATGTTTCACCCCTCCACTTT. Its protein is CASSLVQSVHVSPLHF.